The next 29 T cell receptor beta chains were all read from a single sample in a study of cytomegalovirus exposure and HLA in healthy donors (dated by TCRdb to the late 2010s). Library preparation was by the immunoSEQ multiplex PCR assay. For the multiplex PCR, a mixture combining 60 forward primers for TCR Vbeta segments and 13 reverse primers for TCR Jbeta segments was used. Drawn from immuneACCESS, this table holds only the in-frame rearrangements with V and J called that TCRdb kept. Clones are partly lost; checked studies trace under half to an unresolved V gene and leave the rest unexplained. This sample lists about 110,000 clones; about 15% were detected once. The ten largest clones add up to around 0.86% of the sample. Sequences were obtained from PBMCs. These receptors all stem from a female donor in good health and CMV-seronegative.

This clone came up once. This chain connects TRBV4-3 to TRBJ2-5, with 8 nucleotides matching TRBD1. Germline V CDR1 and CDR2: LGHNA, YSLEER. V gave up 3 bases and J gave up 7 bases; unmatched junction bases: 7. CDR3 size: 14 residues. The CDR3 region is CASSQDRAGGTQYF. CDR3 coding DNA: TGCGCCAGCAGCCAGGACAGGGCCGGGGGGACCCAGTACTTC.

CDR3 sequence (DNA): TGCGCCAGCAGCCAACAGGGTGATGGCTACACCTTC. Translating gives CASSQQGDGYTF. J is TRBJ1-2 and V is TRBV5-1; a weak D match, TRBD1 (6 bases). V lost 4 bases to trimming and J lost 6 bases, with 10 bases between them. The germline V gene has CDR1 SGHRS and CDR2 YFSETQ. CDR3 length: 12 residues.

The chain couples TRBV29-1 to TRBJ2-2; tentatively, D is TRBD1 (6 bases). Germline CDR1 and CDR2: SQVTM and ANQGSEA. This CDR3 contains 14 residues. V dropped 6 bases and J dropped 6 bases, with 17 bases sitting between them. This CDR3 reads CSVRDHRESGELFF. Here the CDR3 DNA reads TGCAGCGTCCGAGACCACAGGGAATCCGGGGAGCTGTTTTTT.

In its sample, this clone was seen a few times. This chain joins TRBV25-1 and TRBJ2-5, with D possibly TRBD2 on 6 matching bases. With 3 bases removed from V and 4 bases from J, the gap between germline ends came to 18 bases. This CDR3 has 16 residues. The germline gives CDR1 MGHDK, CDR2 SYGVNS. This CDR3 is CASSDRTGLRGETQYF. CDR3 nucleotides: TGTGCCAGCAGTGATCGTACGGGACTTCGGGGAGAGACCCAGTACTTC.

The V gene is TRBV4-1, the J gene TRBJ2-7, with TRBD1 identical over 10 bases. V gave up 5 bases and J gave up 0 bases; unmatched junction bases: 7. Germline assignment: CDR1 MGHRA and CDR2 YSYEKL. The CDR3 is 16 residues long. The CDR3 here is CASSVSGQGISYEQYF. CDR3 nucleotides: TGCGCCAGCAGCGTGTCGGGACAGGGGATCTCCTACGAGCAGTACTTC.

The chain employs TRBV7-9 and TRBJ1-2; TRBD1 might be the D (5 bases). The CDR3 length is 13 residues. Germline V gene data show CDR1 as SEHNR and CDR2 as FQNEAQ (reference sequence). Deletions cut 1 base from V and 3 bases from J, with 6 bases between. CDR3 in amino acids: CASSLGGHYGYTF. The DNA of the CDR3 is TGTGCCAGCAGCTTAGGGGGCCACTATGGCTACACCTTC.

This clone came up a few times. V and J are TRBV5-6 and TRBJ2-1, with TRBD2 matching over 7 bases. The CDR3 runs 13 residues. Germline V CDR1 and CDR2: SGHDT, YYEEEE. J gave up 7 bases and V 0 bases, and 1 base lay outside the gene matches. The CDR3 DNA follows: TGTGCCAGCAGCTTGGCTAGCGGAAATGAGCAGTTCTTC. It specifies CASSLASGNEQFF.

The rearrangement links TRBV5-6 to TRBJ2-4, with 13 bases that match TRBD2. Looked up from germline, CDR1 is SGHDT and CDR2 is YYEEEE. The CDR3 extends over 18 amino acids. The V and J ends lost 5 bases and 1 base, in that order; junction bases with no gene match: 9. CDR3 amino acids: CASSRLAGGSPAKNIQYF. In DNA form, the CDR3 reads TGTGCCAGCAGTCGACTAGCGGGAGGTTCGCCGGCCAAAAACATTCAGTACTTC.

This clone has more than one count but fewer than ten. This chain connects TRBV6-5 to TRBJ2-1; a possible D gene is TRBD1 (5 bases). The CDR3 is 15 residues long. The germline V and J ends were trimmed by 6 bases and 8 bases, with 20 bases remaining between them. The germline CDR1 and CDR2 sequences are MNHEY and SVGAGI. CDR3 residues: CASSPWGQIRDEQFF. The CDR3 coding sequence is TGTGCCAGCAGCCCTTGGGGCCAAATAAGGGATGAGCAGTTCTTC.

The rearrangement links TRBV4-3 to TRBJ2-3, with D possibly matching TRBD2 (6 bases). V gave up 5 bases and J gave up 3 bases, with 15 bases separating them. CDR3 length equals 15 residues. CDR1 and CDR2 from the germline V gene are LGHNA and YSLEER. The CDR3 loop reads CASSTGLWGTDTQYF. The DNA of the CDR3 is TGCGCCAGCAGCACGGGACTCTGGGGGACAGATACGCAGTATTTT.

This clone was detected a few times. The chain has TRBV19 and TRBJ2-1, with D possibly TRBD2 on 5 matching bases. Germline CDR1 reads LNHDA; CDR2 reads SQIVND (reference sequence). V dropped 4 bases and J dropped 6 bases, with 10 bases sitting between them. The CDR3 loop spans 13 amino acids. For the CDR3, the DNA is TGTGCCAGTAGTACTATAAGCGGCAATGAGCAGTTCTTC. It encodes CASSTISGNEQFF.

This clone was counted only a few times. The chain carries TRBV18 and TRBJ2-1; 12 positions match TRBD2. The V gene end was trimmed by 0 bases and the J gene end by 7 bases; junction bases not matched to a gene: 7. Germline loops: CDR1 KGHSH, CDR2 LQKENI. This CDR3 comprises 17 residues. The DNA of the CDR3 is TGTGCCAGCTCACCACCGACTAGCGGGAGCTTGCGGAATGAGCAGTTCTTC. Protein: CASSPPTSGSLRNEQFF.

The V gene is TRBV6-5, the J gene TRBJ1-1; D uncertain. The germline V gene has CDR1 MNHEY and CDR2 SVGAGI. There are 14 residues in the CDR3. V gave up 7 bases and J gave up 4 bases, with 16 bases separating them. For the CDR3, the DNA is TGTGCCAGCACCTCCCCAGGTAGAATCACTGAAGCTTTCTTT. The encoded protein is CASTSPGRITEAFF.

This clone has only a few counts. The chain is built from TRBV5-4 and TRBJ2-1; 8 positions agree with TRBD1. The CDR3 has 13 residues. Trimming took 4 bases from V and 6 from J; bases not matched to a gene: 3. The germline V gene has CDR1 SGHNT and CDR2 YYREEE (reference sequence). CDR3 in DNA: TGTGCCAGCAGCCGAACAGGGGGCAATGAGCAGTTCTTC. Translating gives CASSRTGGNEQFF.

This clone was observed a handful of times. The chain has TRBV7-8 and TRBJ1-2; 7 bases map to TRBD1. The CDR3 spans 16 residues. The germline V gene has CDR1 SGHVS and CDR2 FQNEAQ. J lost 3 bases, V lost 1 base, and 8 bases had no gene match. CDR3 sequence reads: CASSLGIRGRDYGYTF. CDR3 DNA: TGTGCCAGCAGCTTAGGAATTAGGGGGCGAGACTATGGCTACACCTTC.

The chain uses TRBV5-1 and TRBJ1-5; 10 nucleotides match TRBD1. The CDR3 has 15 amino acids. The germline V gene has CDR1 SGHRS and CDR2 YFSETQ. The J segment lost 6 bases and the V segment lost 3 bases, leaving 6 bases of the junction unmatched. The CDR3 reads CASSSGTGDRQPQHF. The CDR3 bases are TGCGCCAGCAGCTCCGGGACAGGGGACCGTCAGCCCCAGCATTTT.

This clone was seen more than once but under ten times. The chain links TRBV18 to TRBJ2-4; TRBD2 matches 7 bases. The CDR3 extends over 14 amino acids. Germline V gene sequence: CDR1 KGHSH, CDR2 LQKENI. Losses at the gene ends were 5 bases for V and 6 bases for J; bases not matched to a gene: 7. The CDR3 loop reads CASSMGAGPNIQYF. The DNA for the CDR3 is TGTGCCAGCTCAATGGGAGCGGGGCCAAACATTCAGTACTTC.

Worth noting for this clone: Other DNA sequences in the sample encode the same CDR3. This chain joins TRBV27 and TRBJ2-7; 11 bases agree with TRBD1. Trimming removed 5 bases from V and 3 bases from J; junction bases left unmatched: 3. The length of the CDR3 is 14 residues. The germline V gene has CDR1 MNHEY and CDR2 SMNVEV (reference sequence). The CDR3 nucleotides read TGTGCCAGCAGTGGGACAGGGGGTCTCTACGAGCAGTACTTC. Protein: CASSGTGGLYEQYF.

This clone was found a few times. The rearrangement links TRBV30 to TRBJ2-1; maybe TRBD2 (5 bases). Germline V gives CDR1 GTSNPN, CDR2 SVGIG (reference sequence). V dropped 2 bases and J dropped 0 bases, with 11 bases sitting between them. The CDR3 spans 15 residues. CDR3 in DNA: TGTGCCTGGAGTATAGGACTCAGCTCCTACAATGAGCAGTTCTTC. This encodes CAWSIGLSSYNEQFF.

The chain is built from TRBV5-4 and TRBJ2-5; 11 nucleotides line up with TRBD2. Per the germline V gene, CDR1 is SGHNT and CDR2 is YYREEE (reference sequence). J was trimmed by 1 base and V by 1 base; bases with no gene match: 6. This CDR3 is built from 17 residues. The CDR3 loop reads CASSLFGLAGGQETQYF. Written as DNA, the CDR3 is TGTGCCAGCAGCTTGTTTGGGCTAGCGGGGGGCCAAGAGACCCAGTACTTC.

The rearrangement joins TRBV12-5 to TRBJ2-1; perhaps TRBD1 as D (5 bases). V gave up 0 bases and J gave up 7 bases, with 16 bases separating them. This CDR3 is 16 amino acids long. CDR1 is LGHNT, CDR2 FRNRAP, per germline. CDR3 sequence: CASGLVLGQGSNEQFF. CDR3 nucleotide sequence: TGTGCTAGTGGTTTGGTATTAGGACAAGGGTCGAATGAGCAGTTCTTC.

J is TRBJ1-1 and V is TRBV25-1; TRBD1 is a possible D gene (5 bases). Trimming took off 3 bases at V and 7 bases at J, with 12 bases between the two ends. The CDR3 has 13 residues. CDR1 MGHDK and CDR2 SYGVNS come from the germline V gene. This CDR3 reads CASSEVQAGEAFF. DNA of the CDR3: TGTGCCAGCAGTGAGGTACAGGCCGGTGAAGCTTTCTTT.

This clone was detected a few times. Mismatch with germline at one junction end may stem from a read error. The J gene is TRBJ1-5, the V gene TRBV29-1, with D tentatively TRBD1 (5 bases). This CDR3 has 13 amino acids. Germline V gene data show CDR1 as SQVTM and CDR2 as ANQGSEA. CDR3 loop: CSAGGGSDQPQHF. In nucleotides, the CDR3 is TGCAGCGCCGGCGGGGGTAGCGATCAGCCCCAGCATTTT.

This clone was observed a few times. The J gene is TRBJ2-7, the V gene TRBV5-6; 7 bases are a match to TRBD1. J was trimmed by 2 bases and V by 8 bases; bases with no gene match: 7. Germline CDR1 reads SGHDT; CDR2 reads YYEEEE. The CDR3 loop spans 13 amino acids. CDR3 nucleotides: TGTGCCAGAAGCCGTAGGGGGCCCTACGAGCAGTACTTC. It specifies CARSRRGPYEQYF.

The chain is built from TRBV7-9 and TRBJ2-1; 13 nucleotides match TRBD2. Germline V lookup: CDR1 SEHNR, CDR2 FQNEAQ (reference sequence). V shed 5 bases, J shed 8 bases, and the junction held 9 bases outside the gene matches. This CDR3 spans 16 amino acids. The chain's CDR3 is CASSLRTSGSLDEQFF. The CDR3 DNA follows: TGTGCCAGCAGCCTGCGGACTAGCGGGAGCTTGGATGAGCAGTTCTTC.

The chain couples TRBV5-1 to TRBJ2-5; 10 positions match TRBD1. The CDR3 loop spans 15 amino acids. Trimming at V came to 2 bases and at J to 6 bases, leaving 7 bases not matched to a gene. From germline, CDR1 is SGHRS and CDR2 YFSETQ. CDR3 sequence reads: CASSLAGQGLKTQYF. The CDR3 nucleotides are TGCGCCAGCAGCTTAGCGGGACAGGGGTTGAAGACCCAGTACTTC.

The DNA for the CDR3 is TGTGCCAGCGGGGGACTAGCGGAGCAGACCCCCACAGATACGCAGTATTTT. It translates to CASGGLAEQTPTDTQYF. The genes are TRBV28 and TRBJ2-3; 11 bases agree with TRBD2. The CDR3 loop spans 17 amino acids. After removal of 8 bases from V and 2 bases from J, the junction contained 12 bases not matched to a gene. The germline gives CDR1 MDHEN, CDR2 SYDVKM.

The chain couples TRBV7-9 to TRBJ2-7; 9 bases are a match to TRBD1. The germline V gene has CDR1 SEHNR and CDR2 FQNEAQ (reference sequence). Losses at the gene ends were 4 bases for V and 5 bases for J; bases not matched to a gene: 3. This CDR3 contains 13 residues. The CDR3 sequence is CASSSGQGNEQYF. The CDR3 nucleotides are TGTGCCAGCAGCTCGGGACAGGGCAACGAGCAGTACTTC.

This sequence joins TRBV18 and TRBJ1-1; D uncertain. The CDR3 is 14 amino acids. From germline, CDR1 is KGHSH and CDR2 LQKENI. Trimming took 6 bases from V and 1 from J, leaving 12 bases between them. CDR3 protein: CASSSRRENTEAFF. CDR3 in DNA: TGTGCCAGCTCCTCCCGGCGGGAGAACACTGAAGCTTTCTTT.